A selection of T cell receptor beta chains follows, all from one sample in a study of immune heterogeneity within non-small cell lung tumors. TCRdb used MiXCR to reprocess the multiplex PCR reads, holding one entry per CDR3 protein. The sample has about 4,900 distinct CDR3 sequences, around 23% seen once. Sequenced sample: lung tumor tissue. The source is a man in his sixties with non-small cell lung cancer. The CDR3 runs from the conserved cysteine through the conserved F or W. The D gene is left open where the match is weak. The size entry is marked missing in some rows and otherwise reads once, few, many or a size class.

>TRBV7-9|few|TRBJ2-7|NA
TGTGCCAGCAGCTTAACCCTCTCGGGGGAGCAGTACTTC
CASSLTLSGEQYF
>TRBV28|NA|TRBJ2-7|NA
TGTGCCAGCACCCCCTCGGACTCCTCCTACGAGCAGTACTTC
CASTPSDSSYEQYF
>TRBV5-1|few|TRBJ2-3|TRBD2
TGCGCCAGCAGTTCCACTAGCGGCGGCACAGATACGCAGTATTTT
CASSSTSGGTDTQYF
>TRBV5-1|few|TRBJ2-1|TRBD1
TGCGCCAGCAGCTTGGGGGACAGAAACAATGAGCAGTTCTTC
CASSLGDRNNEQFF
>TRBV27|medium-sized|TRBJ1-2|TRBD1
TGTGCCAGCAGTTTAAGGGGACAGGGGAACTATGGCTACACCTTC
CASSLRGQGNYGYTF
>TRBV5-1|few|TRBJ2-7|NA
TGCGCCAGCAGCTTGGCCGGGCAGGGTCACTACGAGCAGTACTTC
CASSLAGQGHYEQYF
>TRBV19|few|TRBJ2-1|NA
TGTGCCACTGCTTGGGGCAATGAGCAGTTCTTC
CATAWGNEQFF
>TRBV27|few|TRBJ2-3|NA
TGTGCCAGCCGATGGTTCACAGATACGCAGTATTTT
CASRWFTDTQYF
>TRBV13|NA|TRBJ2-2|TRBD1
TGTGCCAGCAGCTCGCCGGACAGGACCACCGGGGAGCTGTTTTTT
CASSSPDRTTGELFF
>TRBV5-1|NA|TRBJ1-2|TRBD1
TGCGCCAGCAGGTCCGGGACAGGGGCATATGGCTACACCTTC
CASRSGTGAYGYTF
>TRBV28|few|TRBJ1-1|TRBD1
TGTGCCAGCAGTTTCTTGGACAGGGGGCTGACTGAAGCTTTCTTT
CASSFLDRGLTEAFF
>TRBV6-2/TRBV6-3|medium-sized|TRBJ2-7|NA
TGTGCCAGCAGTTACTCCTGGGCCGGGTATAGCTCCTACGAGCAGTACTTC
CASSYSWAGYSSYEQYF
>TRBV4-2|NA|TRBJ2-2|TRBD1
TGTGCCAGCAGCCAAGGACGGGTACAGGGGTTGAACACCGGGGAGCTGTTTTTT
CASSQGRVQGLNTGELFF
>TRBV9|NA|TRBJ1-1|NA
TGTGCCAGCAGCCCTAGCCTCAGGGGCACTGAAGCTTTCTTT
CASSPSLRGTEAFF
>TRBV7-9|NA|TRBJ2-1|NA
TGTGCCAGCAGCCCCGGGACCAGGAATGAGCAGTTCTTC
CASSPGTRNEQFF
>TRBV28|few|TRBJ2-3|TRBD1
TGTGCCAGCAGTAGACAGGGTCCAAGCGTGGCAGATACGCAGTATTTT
CASSRQGPSVADTQYF
>TRBV7-9|few|TRBJ2-3|TRBD1
TGTGCCAGCAGCCCGGACAGGGATTGGTTCCACAATCAGCCCCAGTATTTT
CASSPDRDWFHNQPQYF
>TRBV29-1|few|TRBJ1-4|NA
TGCAGCGTTGGAGGGGGGGCAACTAATGAAAAACTGTTTTTT
CSVGGGATNEKLFF
>TRBV24-1|few|TRBJ2-1|NA
TGTGCCACGAGTGGTGGGGTTGGGTCCTACAATGAGCAGTTCTTC
CATSGGVGSYNEQFF